One and the same sample provided the 29 T cell receptor beta chains below, sequenced in a study of spatial heterogeneity in lung cancer. Notes on the study in general: Tracking of tumor mutation counts was seen in expanded intratumoral alpha and beta TCR counts.

MiXCR was run by TCRdb on the 5' RACE reads, yielding one entry per CDR3 protein. The table has 13,000 or so distinct CDR3 sequences, 4% to 5.5% seen once. Time point indicated: sample taken at primary tumor resection. Their cognate antigens are unknown. The specimen was lung tumor tissue, collected at surgery. Source of these receptors: a male donor with early-stage non-small cell lung cancer.

Details on this clonotype: The library was designed around alpha chains, so this beta chain is a stray read whose abundance carries little weight. The V gene is TRBV12-3 or TRBV12-4, the J gene TRBJ2-7; perhaps D is TRBD1 or TRBD2 (5 bases each). Trimming removed 8 bases at V and 3 bases at J, with 20 bases between. The CDR3 runs to 15 residues. Here the CDR3 reads CASSLRGRGVYEQYF. CDR3 DNA: TGTGCCAGCTCCCTGAGGGGTAGAGGAGTCTACGAGCAGTACTTC.

This clonotype has at least ten counts. For a library built for alpha chains, this beta chain is a stray read; little rests on its size. The chain carries TRBV4-3 and TRBJ2-3, with D hard to call. The CDR3 is 13 amino acids. The V gene lost 1 base and the J gene lost 3 bases, with 5 bases spanning the gap. The germline V gene encodes CDR1 LGHNA and CDR2 YSLEER. CDR3 residues: CASSQGQTDTQYF. As DNA, the CDR3 is TGCGCCAGCAGCCAAGGACAAACAGATACGCAGTATTTT.

With respect to this clonotype: Found in a library prepared for alpha chains, this beta chain is an off-target read, and its abundance has little meaning. V and J are TRBV29-1 and TRBJ2-5, with D perhaps assigned TRBD1 or TRBD2 (5 bases each). The CDR3 totals 12 residues. Trimming took 6 bases from V and 5 from J, leaving 13 bases between them. In germline, CDR1 is SQVTM, CDR2 ANQGSEA. The CDR3 sequence is CSVDRDGETQYF. DNA of the CDR3: TGCAGCGTCGACCGGGACGGGGAGACCCAGTACTTC.

This clonotype appeared many times. This beta chain is an unintended read in a library built for alpha chains; its size means little. CDR3 amino acids: CASSFSLYEQYF. CDR3 bases: TGTGCCAGCAGTTTCAGTCTCTACGAGCAGTACTTC. This chain joins TRBV12-3 or TRBV12-4 and TRBJ2-7; D gene uncertain. The V and J ends lost 3 bases and 3 bases respectively, with 6 bases between them. The CDR3 runs to 12 residues.

This clonotype was recorded at least ten times. This beta chain is a stray sequence in a library constructed for alpha chains; its clone size is not meaningful. This chain uses TRBV4-3 with TRBJ2-5, with D unclear. CDR3 size: 13 residues. Between the trimmed V and J ends, which lost 4 bases and 7 bases, there was a span of 13 bases. Germline CDR1 is LGHNA and CDR2 is YSLEER. The CDR3 is CASSPTSSGTQYF. CDR3 nucleotide sequence: TGCGCCAGCAGCCCGACATCATCGGGGACCCAGTACTTC.

Judged by abundance, this clonotype is medium-sized. A library made for alpha chains picked up this beta chain off target, so its size means little. The V and J genes are TRBV20-1 and TRBJ1-1; D is uncertain. Trimming took off 0 bases at V and 1 base at J, with 9 bases between the two ends. CDR3 length equals 14 residues. Germline CDR1 and CDR2: DFQATT and SNEGSKA (reference sequence). Here the CDR3 DNA reads TGCAGTGCTAGAGATCTGGGTAGGAACACTGAAGCTTTCTTT. This sequence encodes CSARDLGRNTEAFF.

The sample holds many counts of this clonotype. This beta chain is a stray read from a library made for alpha chains; its abundance is not meaningful. The chain joins TRBV6-5 to TRBJ1-1, with 8 positions matching TRBD1. V lost 6 bases and J lost 4; bases outside the gene matches: 1. The germline CDR1 and CDR2 sequences are MNHEY and SVGAGI. The CDR3 has 12 residues. The CDR3 region is CASSTGGTEAFF. As DNA, the CDR3 is TGTGCCAGCAGCACAGGGGGCACTGAAGCTTTCTTT.

There are many counts of this clonotype. The size of this beta chain means little, since it is a stray read in a library made for alpha chains. This chain joins TRBV20-1 and TRBJ1-5, with a tentative D call TRBD1 (6 bases). The CDR3 contains 14 residues. The germline V gene encodes CDR1 DFQATT and CDR2 SNEGSKA (reference sequence). The V and J ends lost 1 base and 3 bases respectively, with 10 bases between them. DNA for the CDR3: TGCAGTGCTAGAGGAAGGGGGTACAATCAGCCCCAGCATTTT. This codes for CSARGRGYNQPQHF.

This clonotype has ten or more counts. Since it is a stray read in a library aimed at alpha chains, this beta chain has a size that is not meaningful. The chain recombines TRBV5-1 with TRBJ1-6, with D perhaps TRBD1 (5 bases). Trimming shortened V by 3 bases and J by 0 bases, and 7 bases separated the two germline ends. CDR1 is SGHRS and CDR2 is YFSETQ in the germline V gene. The CDR3 length is 15 residues. Here the CDR3 reads CASSYDSSYNSPLHF. The CDR3 nucleotides are TGCGCCAGCAGCTATGACAGCTCCTATAATTCACCCCTCCACTTT. Together with reference TRBV5-1 and TRBJ1-6, the CDR3 gives the full variable domain: KAGVTQTPRYLIKTRGQQVTLSCSPISGHRSVSWYQQTPGQGLQFLFEYFSETQRNKGNFPGRFSGRQFSNSRSEMNVSTLELGDSALYLCASSYDSSYNSPLHFGNGTRLTVT.

By sample share, this clonotype is medium-sized (0.01 to 0.1%). The library was prepared for alpha chains; this beta chain is a stray read, so its frequency means little. The chain employs TRBV7-6 and TRBJ2-2; no clear D gene. This CDR3 region has 14 residues. Deletions cut 5 bases from V and 0 bases from J, with 7 bases between. In germline, CDR1 is SGHVS, CDR2 FNYEAQ. The CDR3 loop is CASSPGPNTGELFF. For the CDR3, the DNA is TGTGCCAGCAGCCCCGGCCCGAACACCGGGGAGCTGTTTTTT.

This clonotype is judged medium-sized. This beta chain is off target for a library built for alpha chains, so its abundance means little. CDR3 coding DNA: TGTGCCAGCAGCGTAGGAAGGGGCGAGCAGTACTTC. Translation gives CASSVGRGEQYF. This chain links TRBV9 with TRBJ2-7, with a possible D match to TRBD1 (5 bases). The germline V and J ends were trimmed by 0 bases and 6 bases, with 7 bases remaining between them. The CDR3 is made up of 12 amino acids. Germline V gene lookup returns CDR1 SGDLS and CDR2 YYNGEE.

As for this clonotype: In a library made to pick up alpha chains, this beta chain is a stray read with a size that means little. This chain uses TRBV28 with TRBJ2-7, with a tentative D call TRBD2 (5 bases). CDR1 and CDR2 (germline): MDHEN, SYDVKM. This CDR3 has 13 residues. V was shortened by 8 bases and J by 5 bases, with 16 bases between the two germline ends. CDR3 protein: CASGPPPGNEQYF. CDR3 DNA: TGTGCCAGCGGCCCCCCTCCGGGGAACGAGCAGTACTTC.

About this clonotype itself: Found in a library prepared for alpha chains, this beta chain is an off-target read, and its abundance has little meaning. This chain connects TRBV6-2 or TRBV6-3 to TRBJ1-5; perhaps TRBD1 as D (5 bases). V lost 4 bases and J 3 bases, leaving 19 bases between the germline ends. From germline, CDR1 is MNHEY and CDR2 SVGEGT. This CDR3 is built from 17 residues. CDR3 region: CASSLLGLDIDNQPQHF. The CDR3 DNA is TGTGCCAGCAGTTTGCTTGGCCTGGACATCGACAATCAGCCCCAGCATTTT.

Only a few counts were recorded for this clonotype. This beta chain lies outside the target of a library built for alpha chains; its clone size means little. This chain connects TRBV18 to TRBJ2-5; 11 positions agree with TRBD1. Unmatched junction bases numbered 4, after V lost 6 bases and J lost 4 bases. Germline lookup yields CDR1 KGHSH and CDR2 LQKENI. This CDR3 has 14 residues. The CDR3 DNA reads TGTGCCAGCTCCCGGGACAGGGGGATAGAGACCCAGTACTTC. Translation: CASSRDRGIETQYF.

In the case of this clonotype: This beta chain slipped into a library made for alpha chains as a stray read, so its size is not meaningful. The chain uses TRBV10-3 and TRBJ1-2, with D uncertain. V was shortened by 3 bases and J by 4 bases, with 6 bases between the two germline ends. The CDR3 length is 12 residues. Per the germline V gene, CDR1 is ENHRY and CDR2 is SYGVKD. The chain's CDR3 is CAISDTAYGYTF. CDR3 nucleotides: TGTGCCATCAGTGATACAGCCTATGGCTACACCTTC.

This clonotype was counted between two and nine times. Because this beta chain is a stray read in a library intended to capture alpha chains, its abundance should not be given much weight. The chain is built from TRBV5-1 and TRBJ2-7; D is unresolved. This CDR3 spans 14 amino acids. In germline, CDR1 is SGHRS, CDR2 YFSETQ. Trimming shortened V by 2 bases and J by 2 bases, and 11 bases separated the two germline ends. This CDR3 is CASSFGPAAYEQYF. DNA of the CDR3: TGCGCCAGCAGCTTCGGGCCTGCAGCCTACGAGCAGTACTTC.

In this sample, this clonotype turned up a few times. This beta chain represents an off-target read in a library built for alpha chains; its size is of limited meaning. This chain connects TRBV4-3 to TRBJ2-1; 9 bases are a match to TRBD2. This CDR3 region has 16 residues. CDR1 LGHNA and CDR2 YSLEER come from the germline V gene. The J segment lost 2 bases and the V segment lost 2 bases, leaving 4 bases of the junction unmatched. CDR3 residues: CASSQRLAGTYNEQFF. In nucleotides, the CDR3 is TGCGCCAGCAGCCAAAGGCTAGCGGGGACCTACAATGAGCAGTTCTTC.

The table lists this clonotype with many counts. A library prepared for alpha chains yielded this beta chain as an off-target read; its size is of little meaning. The V gene is TRBV20-1, the J gene TRBJ2-7; D may be TRBD1 (6 bases). The CDR3 is 17 residues long. The germline CDR1 and CDR2 sequences are DFQATT and SNEGSKA (reference sequence). V was clipped by 2 bases and J by 1 base, with 21 bases between them. The CDR3 bases are TGCAGTGCTAGAAACTACTTTCAGGGGTTAGGGTCCTACGAGCAGTACTTC. This codes for CSARNYFQGLGSYEQYF.

This clonotype was found many times. A library prepared for alpha chains yielded this beta chain as an off-target read; its size is of little meaning. This chain links TRBV20-1 with TRBJ2-7; D unresolved. The germline V gene has CDR1 DFQATT and CDR2 SNEGSKA (reference sequence). Trimming cost V 4 bases and J 2 bases, with 12 bases left between them. The CDR3 has 13 residues. This CDR3 reads CSANGWRPYEQYF. DNA for the CDR3: TGCAGTGCTAACGGATGGAGACCCTACGAGCAGTACTTC.

This clonotype has ten or more counts. Within a library made for alpha chains, this beta chain is off target, and its count is uninformative. The gene calls are TRBV20-1 and TRBJ2-1; 7 positions agree with TRBD1. Germline V CDR1 and CDR2: DFQATT, SNEGSKA (reference sequence). CDR3 length equals 11 residues. V trimming: 6 bases; J trimming: 9 bases; junction bases outside the gene matches: 5. The CDR3 nucleotides read TGCAGTGCCCAGGGGGAATCTGAGCAGTTCTTC. As protein: CSAQGESEQFF.

This clonotype was recorded many times. This beta chain was picked up by a library intended for alpha chains and is off target, so its count carries little meaning. The rearrangement uses TRBV7-2 and TRBJ2-2, with D uncertain. V was shortened by 1 base and J by 1 base, with 7 bases between the two germline ends. This CDR3 is built from 15 residues. Germline V lookup: CDR1 SGHTA, CDR2 FQGNSA. The chain's CDR3 is CASSLEPGNTGELFF. Here the CDR3 DNA reads TGTGCCAGCAGCTTAGAACCGGGGAACACCGGGGAGCTGTTTTTT.

This clonotype was counted at least ten times. This beta chain is a stray read from a library made for alpha chains; its abundance is not meaningful. J is TRBJ2-7 and V is TRBV28; 9 nucleotides match TRBD1. Germline assignment: CDR1 MDHEN and CDR2 SYDVKM. V lost 1 base, J lost 9 bases, and 10 bases stayed unmatched. This CDR3 comprises 15 residues. The CDR3 here is CASSLYGTGTVWQYF. Here the CDR3 DNA reads TGTGCCAGCAGTTTATATGGGACAGGGACGGTTTGGCAGTACTTC. The entire variable domain, with the rest obtained from reference TRBV28 and TRBJ2-7, is as follows: DVKVTQSSRYLVKRTGEKVFLECVQDMDHENMFWYRQDPGLGLRLIYFSYDVKMKEKGDIPEGYSVSREKKERFSLILESASTNQTSMYLCASSLYGTGTVWQYFGPGTRLTVT.

This clonotype was found a few times. A library made for alpha chains picked up this beta chain off target, so its size means little. This sequence joins TRBV6-2 or TRBV6-3 and TRBJ1-1; D call uncertain. The CDR3 totals 14 residues. V was cut by 7 bases and J by 3 bases, with 15 bases left in between. CDR1 and CDR2 (germline): MNHEY, SVGEGT. The CDR3: CASTLIEGDTEAFF. CDR3 nucleotide sequence: TGTGCCAGCACCCTAATAGAGGGAGACACTGAAGCTTTCTTT.

This clonotype was seen many times. For a library built for alpha chains, this beta chain is a stray read; little rests on its size. V usage is TRBV12-3 or TRBV12-4 and J usage is TRBJ2-7; no clear D. CDR3 length: 15 residues. The V end was cut by 3 bases, the J end by 1 base, with 13 bases between. CDR3 amino acids: CASSLTSDGSYEQYF. The CDR3 nucleotides read TGTGCCAGCAGTTTGACCTCCGACGGATCCTACGAGCAGTACTTC.

There are many counts of this clonotype. The size of this beta chain means little, since it is a stray read in a library made for alpha chains. The genes are TRBV7-9 and TRBJ1-1; D may be TRBD1 (6 bases). Germline V gives CDR1 SEHNR, CDR2 FQNEAQ (reference sequence). Between the trimmed V and J ends, which lost 3 bases and 10 bases, there was a span of 18 bases. This CDR3 comprises 14 residues. In DNA form, the CDR3 reads TGTGCCAGCAGCTTCTTGGGGAAGGGGGGTAGAGCTTTCTTT. Translation gives CASSFLGKGGRAFF.

This clonotype was recorded many times. With the library built for alpha chains, this beta chain is off target and its frequency is not meaningful. The chain recombines TRBV7-2 with TRBJ2-5, with D hard to call. CDR1 is SGHTA, CDR2 FQGNSA, per germline. The CDR3 is made up of 13 amino acids. V was clipped by 1 base and J by 4 bases, with 7 bases between them. DNA of the CDR3: TGTGCCAGCAGCTTAGAGGGCACAGAGACCCAGTACTTC. As protein: CASSLEGTETQYF.

A remark on this clonotype: The size of this beta chain means little, since it is a stray read in a library made for alpha chains. The chain uses TRBV6-5 and TRBJ1-3; D uncertain. The CDR3 is made up of 13 amino acids. V was clipped by 4 bases and J by 3 bases, with 7 bases between them. Germline loops: CDR1 MNHEY, CDR2 SVGAGI. The CDR3 sequence is CASSLLGGNTIYF. The CDR3, as DNA: TGTGCCAGCAGTTTACTGGGTGGAAACACCATATATTTT.

In its sample, this clonotype was seen many times. A library prepared for alpha chains yielded this beta chain as an off-target read; its size is of little meaning. The CDR3, as DNA: TGCGCCAGCAGCTTGATGACAGACCTCACCGGGGAGCTGTTTTTT. The encoded protein is CASSLMTDLTGELFF. The chain employs TRBV5-1 and TRBJ2-2; tentatively, D is TRBD1 (5 bases). Germline V gives CDR1 SGHRS, CDR2 YFSETQ. Trimming shortened V by 1 base and J by 4 bases, and 11 bases separated the two germline ends. The CDR3 is 15 amino acids.

This clonotype came up a few times. This beta chain is off target for a library built for alpha chains, so its abundance means little. The chain links TRBV11-2 to TRBJ1-1; no firm D call. Trimming shortened V by 1 base and J by 0 bases, and 6 bases separated the two germline ends. The CDR3 sequence is 14 residues long. Germline CDR1 SGHAT, CDR2 FQNNGV. The CDR3 bases are TGTGCCAGCAGCTTAGCGGCGGTGAACACTGAAGCTTTCTTT. This codes for CASSLAAVNTEAFF.